This is a list of T cell receptor beta chains from one sample in a study of cytomegalovirus exposure and HLA in healthy donors. Sequencing was performed with immunoSEQ multiplex PCR; in TCRdb, only in-frame clones are kept and a portion is missing. This table has approximately 130,000 clones, around 85% appearing once. Sequenced material: PBMCs. Receptors originate from a woman in her twenties or thirties in good health and CMV-seropositive. Both conserved end residues are part of each CDR3. A D gene is named only where the DNA matches it firmly. Some rows mark clone size as missing; the rest say once, few, many or name a class of expanded clone.

clone_size j_call v_call d_call cdr3_aa cdr3_nt
NA TRBJ2-2 TRBV5-1 NA CASSPQGLNTGELFF TGCGCCAGCAGCCCCCAGGGGCTGAACACCGGGGAGCTGTTTTTT
NA TRBJ1-2 TRBV6-1 NA CASSEAAGWGYTF TGTGCCAGCAGTGAAGCGGCCGGGTGGGGCTACACCTTC
once TRBJ1-4 TRBV7-9 NA CASSFGRKLFF TGTGCCAGCAGCTTTGGTAGAAAACTGTTTTTT
once TRBJ2-7 TRBV28 TRBD1 CASRPQTGLHEQYF TGTGCCAGCAGACCACAGACAGGGCTCCACGAGCAGTACTTC
NA TRBJ2-3 TRBV25-1 NA CASSPRQLLPTDTQYF TGTGCCAGCAGTCCCCGACAGCTACTACCGACAGATACGCAGTATTTT
NA TRBJ1-3 TRBV7-9 NA CASSLTGSSGNTIYF TGTGCCAGCAGTCTTACAGGGAGCTCTGGAAACACCATATATTTT
NA TRBJ2-7 TRBV11-2 TRBD1 CASSLGATGGSYEQYF TGTGCCAGCAGCTTAGGGGCGACAGGGGGCTCCTACGAGCAGTACTTC
few TRBJ2-5 TRBV6-1 NA CASSSTWDIEETQYF TGTGCCAGCAGTAGTACATGGGACATAGAAGAGACCCAGTACTTC
few TRBJ2-6 TRBV19 NA CAPTPERNFSGANVLTF TGTGCCCCTACCCCGGAGCGGAACTTCTCTGGGGCCAACGTCCTGACTTTC
NA TRBJ1-2 TRBV5-4 TRBD1 CASSYGTGTGVYTF TGTGCCAGCAGCTACGGCACCGGGACAGGGGTCTACACCTTC
NA TRBJ2-5 TRBV5-1 NA CASSSQGLETQYF TGCGCCAGCAGCTCGCAGGGCTTGGAGACCCAGTACTTC
once TRBJ1-5 TRBV19 TRBD1 CASSRTPGGSNQPQHF TGTGCCAGTAGTCGCACCCCAGGGGGCAGCAATCAGCCCCAGCATTTT
NA TRBJ2-2 TRBV27 NA CASGSEWTNTGELFF TGTGCCAGCGGTTCCGAGTGGACAAACACCGGGGAGCTGTTTTTT
NA TRBJ2-7 TRBV9 TRBD2 CASSVGGGPYEQYF TGTGCCAGCAGCGTAGGCGGGGGACCCTACGAGCAGTACTTC
NA TRBJ1-3 TRBV28 NA CASSLTYRVRNTIYF TGTGCCAGCAGTCTTACCTACAGGGTCAGAAACACCATATATTTT
NA TRBJ1-1 TRBV5-1 TRBD1 CASSPLPTGGGTEAFF TGCGCCAGCAGCCCTCTACCTACAGGGGGCGGGACTGAAGCTTTCTTT
NA TRBJ1-5 TRBV9 NA CASSPTGSQPQHF TGTGCCAGCAGCCCCACAGGGAGTCAGCCCCAGCATTTT
NA TRBJ1-2 TRBV29-1 TRBD1 CSVEDRGQGESYGYTF TGCAGCGTTGAAGATCGCGGACAGGGGGAGAGCTATGGCTACACCTTC
NA TRBJ2-1 TRBV9 NA CASSVGEYNEQFF TGTGCCAGCAGCGTAGGAGAATACAATGAGCAGTTCTTC
NA TRBJ2-5 TRBV6-1 TRBD2 CASSKGLAGSETQYF TGTGCCAGCAGTAAAGGACTAGCGGGGTCAGAGACCCAGTACTTC
NA TRBJ2-7 TRBV5-6 NA CASSLGTVFPSYEQYF TGTGCCAGCAGCTTGGGGACAGTCTTCCCGTCCTACGAGCAGTACTTC
NA TRBJ1-1 TRBV2 NA CASSTYREAFF TGTGCCAGCAGCACCTACAGGGAAGCTTTCTTT
NA TRBJ1-1 TRBV6-5 TRBD1 CASSPPGQTEAFF TGTGCCAGCAGTCCCCCGGGACAGACCGAAGCTTTCTTT
NA TRBJ2-2 TRBV27 TRBD2 CASSVTSGGFGELFF TGTGCCAGCAGTGTGACTAGCGGGGGGTTCGGGGAGCTGTTTTTT
NA TRBJ2-7 TRBV7-2 NA CASSFGSYEQYF TGTGCCAGCAGCTTCGGGAGTTACGAGCAGTACTTC
few TRBJ1-3 TRBV6-1 TRBD1 CASSNMEGGGNTIYF TGTGCCAGCAGCAATATGGAAGGGGGCGGGAACACCATATATTTT
NA TRBJ2-2 TRBV12-5 TRBD1 CANPGQGSTGELFF TGTGCTAATCCGGGACAGGGGAGCACCGGGGAGCTGTTTTTT
once TRBJ2-1 TRBV27 NA CASSVLSSYNEQFF TGTGCCAGCAGTGTCTTGAGCTCCTACAATGAGCAGTTCTTC
NA TRBJ2-3 TRBV6-6 NA CASRLGATSTDTQYF TGTGCCAGCAGGCTTGGGGCGACTAGCACAGATACGCAGTATTTT
NA TRBJ2-7 TRBV27 NA CASSSTYEQYF TGTGCCAGCAGTAGCACCTACGAGCAGTACTTC
NA TRBJ2-1 TRBV7-2 NA CASSSGDQLWQFF TGTGCCAGCAGCTCGGGGGACCAACTCTGGCAGTTCTTC
NA TRBJ1-2 TRBV4-1 TRBD1 CASSQTHSGQGIPYGYTF TGCGCCAGCAGCCAAACTCACTCGGGACAGGGAATCCCTTATGGCTACACCTTC
NA TRBJ1-3 TRBV28 TRBD1 CASSSIGQGQRNTIYF TGTGCCAGCAGTTCCATCGGACAGGGGCAAAGAAACACCATATATTTT
NA TRBJ1-2 TRBV18 NA CASSRPGSVDYGYTF TGTGCCAGCTCACGACCGGGCTCCGTAGACTATGGCTACACCTTC
NA TRBJ1-2 TRBV6-1 NA CASRGDTLYGYTF TGTGCCAGCAGAGGGGACACCCTATATGGCTACACCTTC
NA TRBJ2-1 TRBV7-2 NA CASSPWRANEQFF TGTGCCAGCAGCCCTTGGCGGGCCAATGAGCAGTTCTTC
NA TRBJ1-2 TRBV7-9 NA CASSSGEGNYGYTF TGTGCCAGCAGTTCAGGGGAGGGGAACTATGGCTACACCTTC
NA TRBJ1-2 TRBV27 TRBD1 CASSSLPGQGTNYGYTF TGTGCCAGCAGTTCTCTCCCGGGACAGGGGACTAACTATGGCTACACCTTC
few TRBJ2-1 TRBV6-5 TRBD2 CASRPSAGVYNEQFF TGTGCCAGCAGACCCAGCGCGGGGGTTTACAATGAGCAGTTCTTC
NA TRBJ1-1 TRBV30 NA CAWSGGPGVGTEAFF TGTGCCTGGAGTGGAGGGCCAGGGGTGGGCACTGAAGCTTTCTTT
NA TRBJ1-1 TRBV5-1 NA CASRDPPQGAFF TGCGCCAGCAGGGACCCCCCCCAGGGCGCTTTCTTT
NA TRBJ2-1 TRBV30 TRBD1 CAWSGGGQGVFNEQFF TGTGCCTGGAGTGGAGGGGGACAGGGAGTGTTCAATGAGCAGTTCTTC
NA TRBJ2-7 TRBV28 TRBD1 CASTPGGNAYEQYF TGTGCCAGCACTCCAGGGGGTAATGCCTACGAGCAGTACTTC
NA TRBJ2-5 TRBV6-5 TRBD1 CASSPGTGGQETQYF TGTGCCAGCAGCCCCGGGACAGGGGGCCAAGAGACCCAGTACTTC
few TRBJ2-5 TRBV7-2 NA CASSFFNQETQYF TGTGCCAGCAGCTTTTTCAACCAAGAGACCCAGTACTTC
once TRBJ2-3 TRBV6-1 NA CASSDSRIDTQYF TGTGCCAGCAGTGATTCGCGGATTGATACGCAGTATTTT
NA TRBJ2-1 TRBV19 TRBD2 CASRWEGSPLYNEQFF TGTGCCAGTAGGTGGGAGGGCTCCCCTTTATACAATGAGCAGTTCTTC
few TRBJ2-5 TRBV11-1 TRBD1 CASSYRAGGETQYF TGTGCCAGCAGCTACCGGGCAGGGGGAGAGACCCAGTACTTC
few TRBJ2-5 TRBV27 TRBD2 CASTAGGGPQETQYF TGTGCCAGCACGGCAGGCGGGGGGCCCCAAGAGACCCAGTACTTC
NA TRBJ2-1 TRBV10-3 NA CAISESSGLVADEQFF TGTGCCATCAGTGAGTCCTCAGGGTTAGTGGCGGATGAGCAGTTCTTC
NA TRBJ1-1 TRBV11-3 NA CASSLGGNTEAFF TGTGCCAGCAGCTTAGGAGGGAACACTGAAGCTTTCTTT
NA TRBJ2-5 TRBV6-1 NA CASSPTEWETQYF TGTGCCAGCAGCCCGACAGAATGGGAGACCCAGTACTTC
NA TRBJ2-1 TRBV28 NA CASSLGGGTGAYNEQFF TGTGCCAGCAGTTTGGGTGGAGGGACGGGCGCCTACAATGAGCAGTTCTTC
NA TRBJ1-4 TRBV2 NA CASSVQGGDEKLFF TGTGCCAGCAGTGTCCAGGGTGGGGATGAAAAACTGTTTTTT
NA TRBJ1-2 TRBV30 NA CAWSGAVTNYGYTF TGTGCCTGGAGTGGCGCGGTTACTAACTATGGCTACACCTTC
NA TRBJ2-5 TRBV14 TRBD2 CASSQEGTSGGRQETQYF TGTGCCAGCAGCCAAGAGGGGACTAGCGGCGGGAGGCAAGAGACCCAGTACTTC
NA TRBJ2-2 TRBV5-1 TRBD2 CASSSGGAGGAGELFF TGCGCCAGCAGCTCGGGCGGGGCGGGAGGAGCCGGGGAGCTGTTTTTT
NA TRBJ1-4 TRBV5-1 NA CASSRTADNEKLFF TGCGCCAGCAGCCGGACAGCTGATAATGAAAAACTGTTTTTT